This is a list of T cell receptor beta chains from one sample in a study of identical twins. TCRdb reanalysed the 5' RACE reads using MiXCR and keeps one entry per CDR3 protein. The sample lists 700,000 or so distinct CDR3 sequences, about 20% seen once, with 4.3% in the top ten. This same sample was also part of a study on T cells expressing NK-cell markers.

Specimen: PBMCs. All receptors derive from a woman aged 18 to 35 in good health. CDR3s include the opening cysteine and the closing phenylalanine or tryptophan. A D gene is named only where the DNA matches it firmly. Some rows have no size entry. The others give once, few or many, or a class for an expanded clone.

abundance | d_gene | j_gene | v_gene | CDR3aa | CDR3nt
- | - | TRBJ1-2 | TRBV20-1 | CSGPTEPGYGYTF | TGCAGTGGCCCGACAGAGCCTGGCTATGGCTACACCTTC
- | - | TRBJ2-1 | TRBV11-3 | CASSLSGMQFF | TGTGCCAGCAGCTTAAGCGGCATGCAGTTCTTC
- | - | TRBJ2-7 | TRBV20-1 | CSASGGRPYEQYF | TGCAGTGCCTCCGGGGGGCGCCCCTACGAGCAGTACTTC
- | - | TRBJ2-3 | TRBV3-1 | CASSQKLAGDTQYF | TGTGCCAGCAGCCAGAAACTAGCCGGCGATACGCAGTATTTT
few | - | TRBJ2-3 | TRBV29-1 | CSVDWGTDTQYF | TGCAGCGTTGATTGGGGGACAGATACGCAGTATTTT
- | TRBD2 | TRBJ2-3 | TRBV15 | CATSREQVAGGAQYF | TGTGCCACCAGCAGGGAGCAAGTAGCGGGAGGCGCGCAGTATTTT
- | TRBD1 | TRBJ1-1 | TRBV7-9 | CASSLTPGQKNTEAFF | TGTGCCAGCAGCTTAACTCCGGGACAGAAGAACACTGAAGCTTTCTTT
- | - | TRBJ1-5 | TRBV6-1 | CASRRQSNQPQHF | TGTGCCAGCAGGCGACAGAGCAATCAGCCCCAGCATTTT
- | TRBD1 | TRBJ2-5 | TRBV4-3 | CASSQGTGTGVRETQYF | TGCGCCAGCAGCCAAGGAACCGGGACAGGGGTTAGAGAGACCCAGTACTTC
few | TRBD1 | TRBJ2-7 | TRBV7-2 | CASSLEGTGNHEQYF | TGTGCCAGCAGCCTAGAGGGGACAGGGAATCACGAGCAGTACTTC
- | TRBD2 | TRBJ2-2 | TRBV9 | CASSASAGGLRGELFF | TGTGCCAGCAGCGCCTCTGCGGGAGGGCTCCGGGGGGAGCTGTTTTTT
- | - | TRBJ1-1 | TRBV12-3/TRBV12-4 | CASSLAPGSGSATEAFF | TGTGCCAGCAGTTTAGCGCCAGGGTCGGGTTCAGCTACTGAAGCTTTCTTT
few | - | TRBJ2-3 | TRBV5-1 | CASSLIRTQGDTQYF | TGCGCCAGCAGCTTGATTCGGACGCAGGGAGATACGCAGTATTTT
few | - | TRBJ2-3 | TRBV20-1 | CSAPRDSTDTQYF | TGCAGTGCTCCTCGGGACAGCACAGATACGCAGTATTTT
few | - | TRBJ2-5 | TRBV21-1 | CAAYDTSEETQYF | TGTGCCGCCTACGATACGTCGGAAGAGACCCAGTACTTC